The 21 T cell receptor beta chains reported below all come from one sample, sequenced in a study of T cell responses to AZD1222 COVID-19 vaccine. Sequencing was performed with immunoSEQ multiplex PCR; in TCRdb, only in-frame clones are kept and a portion is missing. The table includes 100,000 or so clones, over 75% detected once. Source: peripheral blood, taken on day 0 of AZD1222 vaccination. These receptors all come from an adult in good health.

The chain is built from TRBV14 and TRBJ2-6; TRBD2 aligns across 8 bases. Trimming cost V 1 base and J 2 bases; bases outside gene matches: 13. Germline V gene lookup returns CDR1 SGHDN and CDR2 FVKESK. The CDR3 sequence is 20 residues long. Here the CDR3 reads CASSQVGRGAIVAGANVLTF. The CDR3, as DNA: TGTGCCAGCAGCCAAGTTGGGCGGGGGGCTATCGTGGCTGGGGCCAACGTCCTGACTTTC. The full variable domain, rest sourced from reference TRBV14 and TRBJ2-6, is EAGVTQFPSHSVIEKGQTVTLRCDPISGHDNLYWYRRVMGKEIKFLLHFVKESKQDESGMPNNRFLAERTGGTYSTLKVQPAELEDSGVYFCASSQVGRGAIVAGANVLTFGAGSRLTVL.

The CDR3 sequence: CASSLHRDRLNFNYGYTF. The CDR3 DNA sequence: TGTGCCAGCAGCTTGCATCGGGACCGACTAAACTTTAACTATGGCTACACCTTC. The V call is TRBV3-1 (or the pseudogene TRBV3-2), the J call TRBJ1-2; D may be TRBD1 (5 bases). The CDR3 is 18 amino acids. CDR1 is LGHDT, CDR2 YNNKEL, per germline (reference sequence). Deletions cut 5 bases from V and 1 base from J, with 23 bases between.

The DNA for the CDR3 is TGTGCCAGCAGCTTCGGGGCTCCCGGGGAGCTGTTTTTT. Its protein is CASSFGAPGELFF. The chain has TRBV11-2 and TRBJ2-2, with D possibly called TRBD1 or TRBD2 (5 bases each). With 3 bases removed from V and 6 bases from J, the gap between germline ends came to 8 bases. The CDR3 has 13 residues. Germline CDR1 reads SGHAT; CDR2 reads FQNNGV.

The gene calls are TRBV6-6 and TRBJ2-4; TRBD2 agrees at 8 bases. The germline V gene has CDR1 MNHNY and CDR2 SVGAGI (reference sequence). The CDR3 has 16 amino acids. Unmatched junction bases numbered 7, after V lost 5 bases and J lost 1 base. CDR3: CASSRRGAEAKNIQYF. In DNA form, the CDR3 reads TGTGCCAGCAGTCGGCGGGGGGCGGAGGCCAAAAACATTCAGTACTTC.

This clone was recorded a few times. The chain is built from TRBV19 and TRBJ1-2; a possible D gene is TRBD1 (5 bases). Trimming removed 3 bases from V and 7 bases from J, with 18 bases in between. CDR1 and CDR2 (germline): LNHDA, SQIVND (reference sequence). The CDR3 has 15 amino acids. The CDR3 loop reads CASSIEARDFSGYTF. DNA of the CDR3: TGTGCCAGTAGTATTGAGGCCAGGGATTTTTCTGGCTACACCTTC. The entire variable domain, with the rest obtained from reference TRBV19 and TRBJ1-2, is as follows: DGGITQSPKYLFRKEGQNVTLSCEQNLNHDAMYWYRQDPGQGLRLIYYSQIVNDFQKGDIAEGYSVSREKKESFPLTVTSAQKNPTAFYLCASSIEARDFSGYTFGSGTRLTVV.

The chain is built from TRBV15 and TRBJ1-3, with 8 nucleotides matching TRBD1. The CDR3 runs to 16 residues. Germline assignment: CDR1 LNHNV and CDR2 YYDKDF (reference sequence). V lost 5 bases to trimming and J lost 0 bases; unmatched junction nucleotides: 6. The CDR3 sequence: CATSLGQGISGNTIYF. The CDR3 DNA sequence: TGTGCCACCAGCCTAGGACAGGGCATCTCTGGAAACACCATATATTTT.

V is TRBV6-5 and J is TRBJ2-7; the D is unclear. Germline V CDR1 and CDR2: MNHEY, SVGAGI. There are 15 residues in the CDR3. V was pared by 4 bases and J by 1 base, with 14 bases between. CDR3 nucleotide sequence: TGTGCCAGCAGTTTAGGGAATATAGGTTCCTACGAGCAGTACTTC. Residues: CASSLGNIGSYEQYF.

The rearrangement joins TRBV7-8 to TRBJ2-7; the D is unclear. The CDR3 has 16 residues. The V end lost 3 bases, the J end lost 0 bases, and 15 bases lay between the germline ends. The germline CDR1 and CDR2 sequences are SGHVS and FQNEAQ. CDR3 sequence (DNA): TGTGCCAGCAGCTTCTTTTGGGTATCAGGCTCCTACGAGCAGTACTTC. Its protein is CASSFFWVSGSYEQYF.

The chain is built from TRBV27 and TRBJ1-5, with TRBD1 as a possible D gene (6 bases). The CDR3 sequence is 14 residues long. V lost 2 bases and J 7 bases, leaving 12 bases between the germline ends. Per germline, CDR1 MNHEY and CDR2 SMNVEV (reference sequence). CDR3 loop: CASSLAGAGQPQHF. The CDR3, as DNA: TGTGCCAGCAGTTTAGCGGGGGCAGGACAGCCCCAGCATTTT.

The rearrangement joins TRBV6-5 to TRBJ1-4; no clear D. Looked up from germline, CDR1 is MNHEY and CDR2 is SVGAGI. V lost 5 bases, J lost 0 bases, and 10 bases lay in between. CDR3 size: 15 residues. In nucleotides, the CDR3 is TGTGCCAGCAGTACCACACCTGCAACTAATGAAAAACTGTTTTTT. Amino acid sequence: CASSTTPATNEKLFF.

The chain has TRBV28 and TRBJ2-1, with 10 bases fitting TRBD2. Germline loops: CDR1 MDHEN, CDR2 SYDVKM. The CDR3 covers 15 residues. Trimming at V came to 6 bases and at J to 15 bases, leaving 17 bases not matched to a gene. CDR3 nucleotides: TGTGCCAGCAGCCAAGACCAAGCGGGAGGGCTTTTTGCGTTCTTC. Amino acids: CASSQDQAGGLFAFF. The variable domain in full, completed from reference TRBV28 and TRBJ2-1, reads DVKVTQSSRYLVKRTGEKVFLECVQDMDHENMFWYRQDPGLGLRLIYFSYDVKMKEKGDIPEGYSVSREKKERFSLILESASTNQTSMYLCASSQDQAGGLFAFFGPGTRLTVL.

The J gene is TRBJ1-2, the V gene TRBV30; D call uncertain. Germline V gene data show CDR1 as GTSNPN and CDR2 as SVGIG (reference sequence). This CDR3 is built from 13 residues. Trimming stripped 1 base from V and 5 bases from J, with 11 bases between. CDR3 residues: CAWSAVLWYGYTF. The CDR3 nucleotides read TGTGCCTGGAGTGCCGTACTATGGTATGGCTACACCTTC. Supplemented by reference TRBV30 and TRBJ1-2, the full variable domain reads SQTIHQWPATLVQPVGSPLSLECTVEGTSNPNLYWYRQAAGRGLQLLFYSVGIGQISSEVPQNLSASRPQDRQFILSSKKLLLSDSGFYLCAWSAVLWYGYTFGSGTRLTVV.

The chain couples TRBV6-5 to TRBJ1-1; no reliable D call. This CDR3 spans 13 amino acids. Trimming pared 6 bases from V and 0 bases from J, leaving 8 bases between. Germline CDR1 reads MNHEY; CDR2 reads SVGAGI. As DNA, the CDR3 is TGTGCCAGCAGCCTCACGGTGAACACTGAAGCTTTCTTT. Translated, it gives CASSLTVNTEAFF.

The rearrangement links TRBV6-5 to TRBJ1-2; 8 bases agree with TRBD1. CDR1 is MNHEY, CDR2 SVGAGI, per germline. The CDR3 runs to 14 residues. After removal of 6 bases from V and 0 bases from J, the junction contained 3 bases not matched to a gene. In DNA form, the CDR3 reads TGTGCCAGCAGCATACAGGGGGCTAACTATGGCTACACCTTC. This gives the protein CASSIQGANYGYTF.

This chain joins TRBV3-1 (or the pseudogene TRBV3-2) and TRBJ1-2, with D perhaps TRBD1 (5 bases). Germline lookup yields CDR1 LGHDT and CDR2 YNNKEL (reference sequence). This CDR3 region has 12 residues. Trimming cost V 1 base and J 7 bases, with 7 bases left between them. The CDR3 is CASSQGRGGYTF. For the CDR3, the DNA is TGTGCCAGCAGCCAAGGAAGGGGTGGCTACACCTTC.

The chain employs TRBV20-1 and TRBJ2-3, with D perhaps TRBD2 (5 bases). V lost 1 base, J lost 8 bases, and 7 bases lay in between. The CDR3 loop spans 11 amino acids. Germline values: CDR1 DFQATT, CDR2 SNEGSKA (reference sequence). CDR3 protein: CSARVGGTQYF. The DNA of the CDR3 is TGCAGTGCTAGAGTAGGAGGTACGCAGTATTTT.

This chain links TRBV5-1 with TRBJ2-5; D perhaps matches TRBD1 (5 bases). The length of the CDR3 is 16 residues. The V gene lost 4 bases and the J gene lost 2 bases, with 18 bases spanning the gap. The V gene's germline CDR1 is SGHRS and CDR2 YFSETQ. CDR3 amino acids: CASSRTPDSLQETQYF. DNA of the CDR3: TGCGCCAGCAGCCGAACGCCCGACAGTCTACAAGAGACCCAGTACTTC.

The rearrangement uses TRBV10-2 and TRBJ2-2; no reliable D call. CDR3 length: 13 amino acids. Germline-derived CDR1 and CDR2 are WSHSY and SAAADI. With 8 bases removed from V and 1 base from J, the gap between germline ends came to 8 bases. In DNA form, the CDR3 reads TGCGCCAGCGACTGGGAGAACACCGGGGAGCTGTTTTTT. This sequence encodes CASDWENTGELFF.

The V gene is TRBV19, the J gene TRBJ1-5; no clear D. This CDR3 has 17 residues. Germline V lookup: CDR1 LNHDA, CDR2 SQIVND (reference sequence). With 1 base removed from V and 2 bases from J, the gap between germline ends came to 15 bases. For the CDR3, the DNA is TGTGCCAGTAGTATAGGGGTCCTAAAAATAGGCAATCAGCCCCAGCATTTT. It yields the protein CASSIGVLKIGNQPQHF.

V gene TRBV2 combines with J gene TRBJ1-1; 7 bases are a match to TRBD1. CDR3 length: 14 amino acids. CDR1 SNHLY and CDR2 FYNNEI come from the germline V gene. The V segment lost 6 bases and the J segment 2 bases; nucleotides outside the gene matches: 6. CDR3 nucleotides: TGTGCCAGCAGACGGACAGGCCGAAACACTGAAGCTTTCTTT. Its protein is CASRRTGRNTEAFF.

The chain uses TRBV6-1 and TRBJ2-3, with D possibly matching TRBD1 (5 bases). The germline V and J ends were trimmed by 2 bases and 0 bases, with 12 bases remaining between them. This CDR3 region has 16 residues. Germline lookup yields CDR1 MNHNS and CDR2 SASEGT. CDR3: CASSEIGQGSTDTQYF. CDR3 in DNA: TGTGCCAGCAGTGAAATAGGGCAGGGAAGCACAGATACGCAGTATTTT.